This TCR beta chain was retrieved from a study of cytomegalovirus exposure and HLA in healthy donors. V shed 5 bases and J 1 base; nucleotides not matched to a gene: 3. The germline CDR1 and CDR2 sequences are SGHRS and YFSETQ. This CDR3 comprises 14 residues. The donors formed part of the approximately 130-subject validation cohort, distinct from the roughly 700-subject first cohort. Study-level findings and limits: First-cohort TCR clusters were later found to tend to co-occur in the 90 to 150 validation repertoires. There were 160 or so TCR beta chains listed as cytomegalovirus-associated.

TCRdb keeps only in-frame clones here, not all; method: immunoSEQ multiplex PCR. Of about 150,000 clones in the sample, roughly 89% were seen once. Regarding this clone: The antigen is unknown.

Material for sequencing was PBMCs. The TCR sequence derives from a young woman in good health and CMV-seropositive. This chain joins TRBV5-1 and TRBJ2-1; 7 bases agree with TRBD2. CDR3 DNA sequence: TGCGCCAGCAGGGGGACTACTTCCTACAATGAGCAGTTCTTC. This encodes CASRGTTSYNEQFF.